Listed below are T cell receptor beta chains from one sample, sequenced in a study of early T cells in non-severe SARS-CoV-2 infection. MiXCR, run by TCRdb on the 5' RACE reads, gives a single entry per CDR3 protein. The repertoire holds roughly 55,000 distinct CDR3 sequences, approximately 6.7% seen once, with 3.5% to 4% in the top ten. The sample was whole blood. The receptors derive from an adult who was a healthcare worker with PCR-confirmed SARS-CoV-2 infection or an uninfected control (not recorded which). The CDR3 runs from the conserved cysteine through the conserved F or W. The D gene is left open where the match is weak. Part of the rows lack a size; the others show once, few, many or a class for expanded clones.

v_call: TRBV6-1
clone_size: few
j_call: TRBJ2-3
d_call: TRBD2
cdr3_aa: CASSGGLAGADTQYF
cdr3_nt: TGTGCCAGCAGTGGAGGACTAGCGGGTGCAGATACGCAGTATTTT

v_call: TRBV19
clone_size: .
j_call: TRBJ2-3
d_call: TRBD1
cdr3_aa: CASSPGTGGRADTQYF
cdr3_nt: TGTGCCAGTAGCCCCGGGACAGGGGGTCGGGCAGATACGCAGTATTTT

v_call: TRBV6-2/TRBV6-3
clone_size: few
j_call: TRBJ1-5
d_call: .
cdr3_aa: CASSYLPQGYSNQPQHF
cdr3_nt: TGTGCCAGCAGTTACCTTCCCCAGGGGTATAGCAATCAGCCCCAGCATTTT

v_call: TRBV6-2/TRBV6-3
clone_size: .
j_call: TRBJ2-3
d_call: .
cdr3_aa: CASSRSVSTDTQYF
cdr3_nt: TGTGCCAGCAGTCGATCAGTTAGCACAGATACGCAGTATTTT

v_call: TRBV4-1
clone_size: many
j_call: TRBJ1-1
d_call: .
cdr3_aa: CASSQGTDWTEAFF
cdr3_nt: TGCGCCAGCAGCCAAGGGACGGATTGGACTGAAGCTTTCTTT

v_call: TRBV12-3/TRBV12-4
clone_size: many
j_call: TRBJ1-2
d_call: .
cdr3_aa: CASSLSRQGDGYTF
cdr3_nt: TGTGCCAGCAGTTTGAGCCGCCAGGGAGATGGCTACACCTTC

v_call: TRBV3-1
clone_size: many
j_call: TRBJ2-7
d_call: .
cdr3_aa: CASSQEGPSGSEQYF
cdr3_nt: TGTGCCAGCAGCCAAGAGGGCCCATCTGGGTCCGAGCAGTACTTC

v_call: TRBV10-3
clone_size: many
j_call: TRBJ2-7
d_call: .
cdr3_aa: CAISESQGIRSYEQYF
cdr3_nt: TGTGCCATCAGTGAGTCACAGGGAATAAGGTCCTACGAGCAGTACTTC

v_call: TRBV28
clone_size: many
j_call: TRBJ2-3
d_call: TRBD2
cdr3_aa: CASSPLEAGEEDTQYF
cdr3_nt: TGTGCCAGCAGTCCGCTTGAAGCGGGGGAGGAGGATACGCAGTATTTT

v_call: TRBV4-2
clone_size: many
j_call: TRBJ1-3
d_call: .
cdr3_aa: CASSQDNTDSGNTIYF
cdr3_nt: TGTGCCAGCAGCCAAGATAATACGGACTCTGGAAACACCATATATTTT

v_call: TRBV29-1
clone_size: many
j_call: TRBJ1-5
d_call: .
cdr3_aa: CSVEERVNQPQHF
cdr3_nt: TGCAGCGTTGAAGAAAGGGTCAATCAGCCCCAGCATTTT

v_call: TRBV29-1
clone_size: many
j_call: TRBJ1-1
d_call: TRBD1
cdr3_aa: CSVTGDTEAFF
cdr3_nt: TGCAGCGTTACAGGGGACACTGAAGCTTTCTTT

v_call: TRBV4-1
clone_size: .
j_call: TRBJ2-7
d_call: .
cdr3_aa: CASSQWTRYEQYF
cdr3_nt: TGCGCCAGCAGCCAATGGACCCGTTACGAGCAGTACTTC

v_call: TRBV7-7
clone_size: many
j_call: TRBJ2-7
d_call: TRBD1
cdr3_aa: CASSLARPGTGGYEQYF
cdr3_nt: TGTGCTAGCAGCTTAGCCAGACCCGGGACAGGGGGCTACGAGCAGTACTTC

v_call: TRBV20-1
clone_size: many
j_call: TRBJ1-3
d_call: .
cdr3_aa: CSALTDVSSGNTIYF
cdr3_nt: TGCAGTGCTCTCACGGACGTGAGCTCTGGAAACACCATATATTTT

v_call: TRBV7-2
clone_size: few
j_call: TRBJ2-5
d_call: .
cdr3_aa: CASSSRSAERETQYF
cdr3_nt: TGTGCCAGCAGCTCCCGTTCGGCAGAAAGGGAGACCCAGTACTTC

v_call: TRBV29-1
clone_size: .
j_call: TRBJ2-7
d_call: TRBD1
cdr3_aa: CSVEEGQGASEQYF
cdr3_nt: TGCAGCGTTGAAGAGGGACAGGGGGCCTCCGAGCAGTACTTC